The clone carrying this TCR beta chain turned up a few times. A second PCR, run for roughly 7 to 11 cycles, used a sample-barcoded 5' primer plus a J-beta primer mix. Via MiXCR, TCRdb re-called the 5' RACE reads, giving one row per CDR3 protein. Here the sample spans about 1.4 million distinct CDR3 sequences, around 59% being singletons. The sample belongs to a study of blood T cells in healthy people across ages. CDR1 and CDR2 (germline): MGHRA, YSYEKL. V lost 7 bases to trimming and J lost 1 base, with 13 bases between them. The CDR3 is made up of 14 amino acids. This rearrangement joins TRBV4-1 to TRBJ1-1; D gene ambiguous. Material: blood. The sequence came from a man aged 18 to 29 in good health. DNA for the CDR3: TGCGCCAGCATAGAGATCCTGGGGAACACTGAAGCTTTCTTT. This gives the protein CASIEILGNTEAFF.